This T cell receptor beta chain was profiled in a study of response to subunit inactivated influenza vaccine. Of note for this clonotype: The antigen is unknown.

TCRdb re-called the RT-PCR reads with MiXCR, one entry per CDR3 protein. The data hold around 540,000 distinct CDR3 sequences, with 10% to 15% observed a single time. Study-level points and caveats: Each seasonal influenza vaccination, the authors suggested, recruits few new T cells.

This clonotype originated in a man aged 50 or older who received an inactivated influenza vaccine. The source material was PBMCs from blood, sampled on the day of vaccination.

The CDR3 sequence: CASSFLGRDSWNEQFF. The CDR3 DNA reads as TGTGCCAGCAGCTTTTTGGGGAGAGATTCGTGGAATGAGCAGTTCTTC. The chain employs TRBV5-5 and TRBJ2-1; possibly TRBD2 for D (5 bases). The length of the CDR3 is 16 residues. Germline lookup yields CDR1 SGHKS and CDR2 YYEKEE (reference sequence). Trimming shortened V by 2 bases and J by 7 bases, and 19 bases separated the two germline ends.